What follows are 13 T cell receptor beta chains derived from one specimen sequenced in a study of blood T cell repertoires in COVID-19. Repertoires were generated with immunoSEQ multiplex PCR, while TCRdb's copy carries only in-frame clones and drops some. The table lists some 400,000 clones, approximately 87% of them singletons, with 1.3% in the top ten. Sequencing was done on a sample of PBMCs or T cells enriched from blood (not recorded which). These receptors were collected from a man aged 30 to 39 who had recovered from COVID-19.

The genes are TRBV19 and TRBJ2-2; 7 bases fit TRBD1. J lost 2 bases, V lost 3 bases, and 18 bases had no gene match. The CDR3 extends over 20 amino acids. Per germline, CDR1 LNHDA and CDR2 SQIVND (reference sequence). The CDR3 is CASSIRSIRDSQTNTGELFF. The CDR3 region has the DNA TGTGCCAGTAGTATCCGCAGTATCCGGGACAGCCAGACTAACACCGGGGAGCTGTTTTTT.

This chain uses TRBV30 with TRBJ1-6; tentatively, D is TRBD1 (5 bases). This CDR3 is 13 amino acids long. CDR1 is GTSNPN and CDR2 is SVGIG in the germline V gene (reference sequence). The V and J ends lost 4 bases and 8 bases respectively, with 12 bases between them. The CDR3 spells CAWTPVRDSPLHF. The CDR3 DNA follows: TGTGCCTGGACACCCGTCAGGGATTCACCCCTCCACTTT. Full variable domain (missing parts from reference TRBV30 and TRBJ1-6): SQTIHQWPATLVQPVGSPLSLECTVEGTSNPNLYWYRQAAGRGLQLLFYSVGIGQISSEVPQNLSASRPQDRQFILSSKKLLLSDSGFYLCAWTPVRDSPLHFGNGTRLTVT.

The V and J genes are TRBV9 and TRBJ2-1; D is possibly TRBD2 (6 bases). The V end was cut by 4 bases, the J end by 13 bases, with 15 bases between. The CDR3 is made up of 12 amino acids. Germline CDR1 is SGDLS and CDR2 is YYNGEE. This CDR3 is CASSLDSGEQFF. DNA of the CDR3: TGTGCCAGCAGCTTAGATTCGGGGGAACAGTTCTTC.

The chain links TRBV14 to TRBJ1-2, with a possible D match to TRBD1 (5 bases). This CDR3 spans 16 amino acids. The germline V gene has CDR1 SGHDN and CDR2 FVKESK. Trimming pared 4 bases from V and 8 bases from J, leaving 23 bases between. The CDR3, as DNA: TGTGCCAGCAGCCCCCACCCGGGGCAGGGACTTCGGGGCTACACCTTC. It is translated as CASSPHPGQGLRGYTF.

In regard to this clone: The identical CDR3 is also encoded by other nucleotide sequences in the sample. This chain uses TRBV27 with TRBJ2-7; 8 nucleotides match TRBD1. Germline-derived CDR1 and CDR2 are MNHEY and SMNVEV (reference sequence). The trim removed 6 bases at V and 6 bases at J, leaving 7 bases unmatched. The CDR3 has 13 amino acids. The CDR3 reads CASSLDRVSEQYF. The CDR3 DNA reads TGTGCCAGCAGCTTGGACAGGGTGTCCGAGCAGTACTTC.

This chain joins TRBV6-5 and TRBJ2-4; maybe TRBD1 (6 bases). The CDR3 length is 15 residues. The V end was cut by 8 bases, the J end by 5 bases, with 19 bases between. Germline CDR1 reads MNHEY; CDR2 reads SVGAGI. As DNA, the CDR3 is TGTGCCAGCCGAGTTACATGGGGGCCGGAAAACATTCAGTACTTC. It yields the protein CASRVTWGPENIQYF.

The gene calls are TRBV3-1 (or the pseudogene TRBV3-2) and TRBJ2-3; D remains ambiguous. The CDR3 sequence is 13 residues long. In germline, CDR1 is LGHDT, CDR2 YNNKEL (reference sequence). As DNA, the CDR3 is TGTGACAAGCTAGAATTTTGCGCAGATACGCAGTATTTT. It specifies CDKLEFCADTQYF.

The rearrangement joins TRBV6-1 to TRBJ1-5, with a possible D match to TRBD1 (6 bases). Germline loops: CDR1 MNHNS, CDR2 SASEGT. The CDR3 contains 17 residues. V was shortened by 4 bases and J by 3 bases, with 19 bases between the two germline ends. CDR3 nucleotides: TGTGCCAGCAGTGGCCCGGCGGGGGCGCGGGACAATCAGCCCCAGCATTTT. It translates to CASSGPAGARDNQPQHF.

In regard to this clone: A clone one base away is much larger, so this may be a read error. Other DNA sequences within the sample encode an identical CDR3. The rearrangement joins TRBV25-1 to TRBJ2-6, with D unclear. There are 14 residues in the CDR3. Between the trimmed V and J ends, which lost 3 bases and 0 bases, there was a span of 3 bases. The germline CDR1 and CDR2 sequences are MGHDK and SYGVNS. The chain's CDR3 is CASSDSSGANVLTF. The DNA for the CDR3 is TGTGCCAGCAGTGACAGCTCTGGGGCCAACGTCCTGACTTTC.

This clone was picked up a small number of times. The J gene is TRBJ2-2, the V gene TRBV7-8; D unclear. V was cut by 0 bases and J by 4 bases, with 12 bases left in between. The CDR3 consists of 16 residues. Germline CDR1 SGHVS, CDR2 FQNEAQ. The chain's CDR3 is CASSLAGSQRTGELFF. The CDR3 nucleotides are TGTGCCAGCAGCTTAGCCGGGTCGCAGCGCACCGGGGAGCTGTTTTTT.

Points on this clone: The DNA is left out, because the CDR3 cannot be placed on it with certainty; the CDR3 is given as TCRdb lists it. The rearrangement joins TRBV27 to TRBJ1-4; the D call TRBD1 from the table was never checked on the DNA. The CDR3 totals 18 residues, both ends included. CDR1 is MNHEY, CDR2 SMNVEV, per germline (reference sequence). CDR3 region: CASSQVSGPGQGTEKLFF.

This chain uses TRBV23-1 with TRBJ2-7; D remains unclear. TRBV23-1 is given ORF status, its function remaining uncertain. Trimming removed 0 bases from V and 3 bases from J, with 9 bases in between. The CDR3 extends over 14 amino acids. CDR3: CASSQSASDYEQYF. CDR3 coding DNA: TGCGCCAGCAGTCAATCGGCCAGCGACTACGAGCAGTACTTC.

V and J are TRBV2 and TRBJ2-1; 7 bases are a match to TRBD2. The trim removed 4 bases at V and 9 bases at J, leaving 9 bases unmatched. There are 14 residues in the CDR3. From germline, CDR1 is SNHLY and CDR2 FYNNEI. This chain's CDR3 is CASSGLADSLEQFF. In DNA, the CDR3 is TGTGCCAGCAGTGGGCTAGCGGATTCACTTGAGCAGTTCTTC.